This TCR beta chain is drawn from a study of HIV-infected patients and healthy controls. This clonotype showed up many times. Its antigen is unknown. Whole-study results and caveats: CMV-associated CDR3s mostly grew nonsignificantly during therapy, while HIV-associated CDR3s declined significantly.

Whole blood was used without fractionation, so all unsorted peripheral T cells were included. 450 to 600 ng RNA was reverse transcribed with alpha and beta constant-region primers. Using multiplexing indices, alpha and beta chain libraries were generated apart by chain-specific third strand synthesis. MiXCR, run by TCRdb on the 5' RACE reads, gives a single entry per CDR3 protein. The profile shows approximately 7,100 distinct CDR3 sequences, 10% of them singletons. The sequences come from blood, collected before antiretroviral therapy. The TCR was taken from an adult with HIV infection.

The DNA for the CDR3 is TGTGCCACCGAACCCATCGGTTGGCGGGACGGCGAGCAGTACTTC. It yields the protein CATEPIGWRDGEQYF. This rearrangement joins TRBV6-2 or TRBV6-3 to TRBJ2-7; possibly TRBD2 for D (6 bases). Germline assignment: CDR1 MNHEY and CDR2 SVGEGT. This CDR3 has 15 amino acids. Trimming removed 10 bases from V and 6 bases from J, with 25 bases in between.